The 2 T cell receptor beta chains in this list originate from one sample, sequenced in a study of shared clonotypes between healthy human individuals (dated by TCRdb to 2020 to 2021). CD8 naive samples were CD45RO-negative cells positively selected for CCR7, giving a CD45RA+CCR7+ population that excluded TemRA cells. The library was prepared using the immunoSEQ multiplex PCR assay. Held by TCRdb, this immuneACCESS table contains in-frame sequences only and omits some clones. Under half of the omission traces to an unresolved V gene where checked; the cause of the rest is unknown. The table for this sample lists fewer than 850,000 clones; 96% of them were counted only once. The top ten constitute under 0.3% of the sample. The sample consisted of naive CD8+ T cells sorted from blood. The sample's cell subset or site label is to be understood as: CD45RA+CCR7+. The source of these receptors is a man aged 25-40 years in good health.

The chain carries TRBV18 and TRBJ2-1; 15 bases are a match to TRBD2. Germline CDR1 and CDR2: KGHSH and LQKENI. The CDR3 is made up of 18 amino acids. The V and J ends lost 3 bases and 3 bases, in that order; junction bases with no gene match: 6. The CDR3 sequence is CASSPGTSGRYDYNEQFF. The CDR3 DNA sequence: TGTGCCAGCTCACCCGGGACTAGCGGGAGGTATGACTACAATGAGCAGTTCTTC. The entire variable domain, with the rest obtained from reference TRBV18 and TRBJ2-1, is as follows: NAGVMQNPRHLVRRRGQEARLRCSPMKGHSHVYWYRQLPEEGLKFMVYLQKENIIDESGMPKERFSAEFPKEGPSILRIQQVVRGDSAAYFCASSPGTSGRYDYNEQFFGPGTRLTVL.

The chain combines TRBV5-1 with TRBJ2-7; possible D gene TRBD2, 5 bases. The ends were cut back, 2 bases at V and 2 bases at J, with 11 bases in the middle. Germline V gene sequence: CDR1 SGHRS, CDR2 YFSETQ. This CDR3 contains 14 residues. The CDR3 loop is CASSFDYNTYEQYF. The CDR3 nucleotides read TGCGCCAGCAGCTTCGACTACAATACCTACGAGCAGTACTTC.